The T cell receptor (beta chain) described here comes from a study of early T cells in non-severe SARS-CoV-2 infection. Study context: Sequencing used unsorted whole-blood bulk RNA, so chains lack pairing. Whole-study results and caveats: Database matching using VDJdb favored anti-spike CD8 responses, with private and CD4 specificities left missing.

In its sample, this clonotype was seen a few times. Its antigen remains unknown. Attachment of unique molecular identifiers was made to individual cDNA molecules. TCRdb ran MiXCR on the 5' RACE reads and lists one entry per CDR3 protein. Of around 70,000 distinct CDR3 sequences listed, approximately 10% are singletons. The germline V gene encodes CDR1 SGHTA and CDR2 FQGNSA. This CDR3 spans 13 amino acids. V lost 4 bases to trimming and J lost 4 bases, with 11 bases between them. Material for sequencing was whole blood. The TCR was taken from an adult who was a healthcare worker with PCR-confirmed SARS-CoV-2 infection or an uninfected control (not recorded which). The chain uses TRBV7-2 and TRBJ2-7; possibly TRBD1 or TRBD2 for D (5 bases each). CDR3 protein: CASSYGTIYEQYF. The CDR3 region has the DNA TGTGCCAGCAGCTACGGGACGATTTACGAGCAGTACTTC.